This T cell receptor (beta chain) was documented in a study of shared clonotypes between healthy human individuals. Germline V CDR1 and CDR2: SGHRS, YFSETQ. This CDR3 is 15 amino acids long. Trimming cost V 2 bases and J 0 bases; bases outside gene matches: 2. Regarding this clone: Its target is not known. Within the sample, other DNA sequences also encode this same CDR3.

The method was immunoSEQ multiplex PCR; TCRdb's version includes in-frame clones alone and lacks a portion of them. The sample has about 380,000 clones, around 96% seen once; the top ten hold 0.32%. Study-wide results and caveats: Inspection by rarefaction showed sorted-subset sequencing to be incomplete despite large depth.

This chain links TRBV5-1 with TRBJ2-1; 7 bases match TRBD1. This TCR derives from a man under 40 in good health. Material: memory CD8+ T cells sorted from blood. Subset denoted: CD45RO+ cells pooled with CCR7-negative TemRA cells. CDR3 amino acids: CASSLPGGSYNEQFF. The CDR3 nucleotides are TGCGCCAGCAGCTTACCAGGGGGCTCCTACAATGAGCAGTTCTTC. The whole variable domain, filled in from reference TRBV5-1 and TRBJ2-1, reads KAGVTQTPRYLIKTRGQQVTLSCSPISGHRSVSWYQQTPGQGLQFLFEYFSETQRNKGNFPGRFSGRQFSNSRSEMNVSTLELGDSALYLCASSLPGGSYNEQFFGPGTRLTVL.